What follows are 20 T cell receptor beta chains derived from one specimen sequenced in a study of blood T cell repertoires in COVID-19. Profiled with immunoSEQ multiplex PCR; TCRdb holds only in-frame clones, not every one. The sample shows 24,000 or so clones, 87% of them seen only once. The specimen sequenced was peripheral blood. Receptors were obtained from a human donor with active COVID-19. The donor label of this sample is uncertain.

The chain recombines TRBV7-6 with TRBJ2-3, with D perhaps TRBD1 (5 bases). V lost 1 base and J lost 0, with 11 bases in between. The CDR3 length is 16 residues. Germline V gene sequence: CDR1 SGHVS, CDR2 FNYEAQ. CDR3 DNA: TGTGCCAGCAGCTTAGGACAGACCGCTAGCACAGATACGCAGTATTTT. This translates into CASSLGQTASTDTQYF. The variable domain in full, with the rest retrieved from reference TRBV7-6 and TRBJ2-3, is GAGVSQSPRYKVTKRGQDVALRCDPISGHVSLYWYRQALGQGPEFLTYFNYEAQQDKSGLPNDRFSAERPEGSISTLTIQRTEQRDSAMYRCASSLGQTASTDTQYFGPGTRLTVL.

The genes are TRBV7-9 and TRBJ2-7; D is possibly TRBD1 (6 bases). Trimming shortened V by 5 bases and J by 0 bases, and 20 bases separated the two germline ends. The CDR3 contains 17 residues. From germline, CDR1 is SEHNR and CDR2 FQNEAQ (reference sequence). The CDR3 DNA follows: TGTGCCAGCAGCCTAGAAGCAACAGGGTTCCCCTCCTACGAGCAGTACTTC. As protein: CASSLEATGFPSYEQYF.

V and J are TRBV14 and TRBJ2-2, with 9 nucleotides matching TRBD2. CDR1 is SGHDN and CDR2 is FVKESK in the germline V gene. This CDR3 has 17 residues. V shed 0 bases, J shed 5 bases, and the junction held 7 bases outside the gene matches. CDR3 bases: TGTGCCAGCAGCCAAGAGAAAATAGCGGGGGTAACCGGGGAGCTGTTTTTT. Protein sequence: CASSQEKIAGVTGELFF. Looking up the rest from reference TRBV14 and TRBJ2-2 gives the full variable domain: EAGVTQFPSHSVIEKGQTVTLRCDPISGHDNLYWYRRVMGKEIKFLLHFVKESKQDESGMPNNRFLAERTGGTYSTLKVQPAELEDSGVYFCASSQEKIAGVTGELFFGEGSRLTVL.

The chain recombines TRBV7-2 with TRBJ2-1; D remains unclear. CDR1 SGHTA and CDR2 FQGNSA come from the germline V gene. V shed 1 base and J shed 6 bases, with 7 bases lying between them. The CDR3 is 13 amino acids. The CDR3 region is CASSLGQFNEQFF. In DNA, the CDR3 is TGTGCCAGCAGCTTAGGGCAGTTCAATGAGCAGTTCTTC.

This clone came up a few times. The chain recombines TRBV4-2 with TRBJ2-1, with 9 bases lining up with TRBD1. CDR1 is LGHNA and CDR2 is YNFKEQ in the germline V gene. This CDR3 is 18 amino acids long. V was clipped by 0 bases and J by 6 bases; unmatched bases: 12. The CDR3 region is CASSQDGFWTGVVNEQFF. Here the CDR3 DNA reads TGTGCCAGCAGCCAAGATGGGTTTTGGACAGGGGTGGTCAATGAGCAGTTCTTC.

J is TRBJ2-3 and V is TRBV4-3, with TRBD2 identical over 11 bases. The CDR3 is made up of 19 amino acids. The V gene's germline CDR1 is LGHNA and CDR2 YSLEER. The trim removed 0 bases at V and 1 base at J, leaving 9 bases unmatched. In DNA, the CDR3 is TGCGCCAGCAGCCAAGAACTAGCGGGAGCGACGGGGGGCACAGATACGCAGTATTTT. Its protein product is CASSQELAGATGGTDTQYF.

The CDR3 is CASSHGAYRGGASYNEQFF. The CDR3 DNA reads as TGCGCCAGCAGCCATGGGGCCTATCGCGGGGGGGCCTCCTACAATGAGCAGTTCTTC. The J gene is TRBJ2-1, the V gene TRBV5-1, with 9 nucleotides matching TRBD2. With V trimmed by 4 bases and J by 0 bases, 14 bases remained unmatched. Germline CDR1 is SGHRS and CDR2 is YFSETQ. The CDR3 is made up of 19 amino acids.

The chain links TRBV7-3 to TRBJ2-5; TRBD2 matches 8 bases. Germline loops: CDR1 SGHTA, CDR2 FQGTGA. V gave up 5 bases and J gave up 2 bases; unmatched junction bases: 10. The CDR3 consists of 16 residues. This chain's CDR3 is CASSPGAGGPQETQYF. The DNA for the CDR3 is TGTGCCAGCAGCCCCGGGGCGGGGGGACCGCAAGAGACCCAGTACTTC.

The gene calls are TRBV12-3 or TRBV12-4 and TRBJ1-2, with TRBD1 matching 7 bases. Losses at the gene ends were 6 bases for V and 6 bases for J; bases not matched to a gene: 7. There are 13 residues in the CDR3. The CDR3 DNA sequence: TGTGCCAGCAGGCAGAAACAGGGGAATGGCTACACCTTC. As protein: CASRQKQGNGYTF.

The chain joins TRBV3-1 (or the pseudogene TRBV3-2) to TRBJ2-1, with TRBD1 matching over 7 bases. V lost 4 bases and J lost 3; bases outside the gene matches: 3. The CDR3 runs 14 residues. In germline, CDR1 is LGHDT, CDR2 YNNKEL (reference sequence). This chain's CDR3 is CASSLAGGYNEQFF. The CDR3 coding sequence is TGTGCCAGCAGCCTGGCAGGGGGCTACAATGAGCAGTTCTTC.

The chain links TRBV7-2 to TRBJ2-3; TRBD2 matches 13 bases. CDR3 length: 16 residues. The germline gives CDR1 SGHTA, CDR2 FQGNSA. The V gene end was trimmed by 5 bases and the J gene end by 1 base; junction bases not matched to a gene: 3. CDR3: CASSPGLAGGTDTQYF. The CDR3 DNA reads as TGTGCCAGCAGCCCAGGACTAGCGGGGGGCACAGATACGCAGTATTTT.

This clone occurred once. The chain has TRBV5-1 and TRBJ2-7; 11 nucleotides match TRBD2. Germline V gives CDR1 SGHRS, CDR2 YFSETQ. The J segment lost 1 base and the V segment lost 4 bases, leaving 4 bases of the junction unmatched. This CDR3 has 15 residues. The CDR3 coding sequence is TGCGCCAGCAGCGCCGGGACTAGCGGTTCCTACGAGCAGTACTTC. This encodes CASSAGTSGSYEQYF.

The chain combines TRBV5-4 with TRBJ2-5, with 12 bases matching TRBD2. The CDR3 covers 15 residues. With V trimmed by 3 bases and J by 2 bases, 2 bases remained unmatched. CDR1 and CDR2 (germline): SGHNT, YYREEE (reference sequence). CDR3 in amino acids: CASSSGLAGQETQYF. The CDR3 bases are TGTGCCAGCAGCTCGGGACTAGCGGGTCAAGAGACCCAGTACTTC.

The J gene is TRBJ1-2, the V gene TRBV5-5; a weak D match, TRBD1 (5 bases). CDR1 SGHKS and CDR2 YYEKEE come from the germline V gene (reference sequence). CDR3 size: 12 residues. Trimming left V 0 bases short and J 9 bases short, with 9 bases between. Written as DNA, the CDR3 is TGTGCCAGCAGCTTGGATGCAGGGAGCTACACCTTC. Its translation: CASSLDAGSYTF.

This chain uses TRBV6-2 or TRBV6-3 with TRBJ1-1; no definite D call. Trimming took off 7 bases at V and 4 bases at J, with 16 bases between the two ends. In germline, CDR1 is MNHEY, CDR2 SVGEGT. The CDR3 sequence is 14 residues long. The DNA for the CDR3 is TGTGCCAGCACCCCCCTTGCCGAGCGCACTGAAGCTTTCTTT. Translating gives CASTPLAERTEAFF.

This sequence joins TRBV11-3 and TRBJ2-7, with 9 bases fitting TRBD1. V gave up 0 bases and J gave up 2 bases; unmatched junction bases: 5. The CDR3 contains 16 residues. Germline CDR1 and CDR2: SGHNT and YENEEA. This chain's CDR3 is CASSLDGGQGTYEQYF. CDR3 coding DNA: TGTGCCAGCAGCTTAGATGGCGGACAGGGGACCTACGAGCAGTACTTC.

The chain combines TRBV12-3 or TRBV12-4 with TRBJ1-3; D unresolved. This CDR3 contains 13 residues. Trimming took 3 bases from V and 6 from J, leaving 9 bases between them. This chain's CDR3 is CASSFSQANTIYF. As DNA, the CDR3 is TGTGCCAGCAGTTTCAGCCAGGCAAACACCATATATTTT.

The chain has TRBV30 and TRBJ2-3, with a possible D match to TRBD2 (6 bases). The V end was cut by 3 bases, the J end by 0 bases, with 13 bases between. CDR1 is GTSNPN, CDR2 SVGIG, per germline (reference sequence). The CDR3 totals 15 residues. This chain's CDR3 is CAWREKRASTDTQYF. In DNA form, the CDR3 reads TGTGCCTGGAGGGAAAAGCGGGCTAGCACAGATACGCAGTATTTT.

The rearrangement links TRBV5-1 to TRBJ1-4, with D tentatively TRBD1 (5 bases). From germline, CDR1 is SGHRS and CDR2 YFSETQ. The CDR3 covers 15 residues. Trimming removed 0 bases from V and 0 bases from J, with 6 bases in between. The CDR3 here is CASSLEGTTNEKLFF. DNA for the CDR3: TGCGCCAGCAGCTTGGAGGGGACAACTAATGAAAAACTGTTTTTT. The variable domain in full, with the rest retrieved from reference TRBV5-1 and TRBJ1-4, is KAGVTQTPRYLIKTRGQQVTLSCSPISGHRSVSWYQQTPGQGLQFLFEYFSETQRNKGNFPGRFSGRQFSNSRSEMNVSTLELGDSALYLCASSLEGTTNEKLFFGSGTQLSVL.

The chain carries TRBV3-1 (or the pseudogene TRBV3-2) and TRBJ2-7; 7 nucleotides match TRBD2. The trim removed 4 bases at V and 7 bases at J, leaving 4 bases unmatched. The CDR3 consists of 12 residues. Germline-derived CDR1 and CDR2 are LGHDT and YNNKEL (reference sequence). Here the CDR3 reads CASSRAGPEQYF. CDR3 DNA: TGTGCCAGCAGCCGAGCGGGGCCAGAGCAGTACTTC.